The T cell receptor beta chain under discussion was sequenced for a study of Graves' ophthalmopathy and Graves' hyperthyroidism. From RNA, the CDR3 regions of TCR beta chains were amplified and sequenced. RT-PCR in the first round used HTBI primers; a second-round multiplex PCR followed. TCRdb reanalysed the multiplex PCR reads using MiXCR and keeps one entry per CDR3 protein. The repertoire holds more than 1,000,000 distinct CDR3 sequences, with about two fifths as singletons. This clonotype has a handful of counts. The sequence was obtained from an adult man with Graves' hyperthyroidism. Sample: peripheral blood or thyroid tissue (not recorded which).

CDR3: CASSVSGGRSETQYF. The CDR3 DNA reads TGTGCCAGCAGCGTTAGTGGCGGGAGGTCCGAGACCCAGTACTTC. The rearrangement uses TRBV9 and TRBJ2-5, with 8 bases lining up with TRBD2. J lost 5 bases, V lost 2 bases, and 8 bases had no gene match. Germline-derived CDR1 and CDR2 are SGDLS and YYNGEE. The CDR3 spans 15 residues.